The 17 T cell receptor beta chains presented below share a single source sample, sequenced in a study of OX40 agonist ivuxolimab in advanced cancers. The assay was immunoSEQ multiplex PCR, and TCRdb's table has in-frame clones only and misses some. Of tens of thousands of clones listed, 80% are singletons. The source material was CD4+ or CD8+ T cells sorted from blood, sampled in a trial of the OX40 agonist ivuxolimab. All receptors derive from an adult with an advanced solid tumor such as melanoma, head and neck, liver or kidney cancer.

This sequence joins TRBV11-2 and TRBJ1-4; TRBD1 matches at 8 bases. The V segment lost 5 bases and the J segment 5 bases; nucleotides outside the gene matches: 7. CDR1 is SGHAT and CDR2 is FQNNGV in the germline V gene. The CDR3 spans 15 residues. The DNA for the CDR3 is TGTGCCAGCAGCACCTCGACAGGGGCCAATGAAAAACTGTTTTTT. Translation gives CASSTSTGANEKLFF. The full variable domain, with the rest looked up from reference TRBV11-2 and TRBJ1-4, is EAGVAQSPRYKIIEKRQSVAFWCNPISGHATLYWYQQILGQGPKLLIQFQNNGVVDDSQLPKDRFSAERLKGVDSTLKIQPAKLEDSAVYLCASSTSTGANEKLFFGSGTQLSVL.

The V call is TRBV6-6, the J call TRBJ2-7, with 10 bases that match TRBD2. V shed 2 bases, J shed 3 bases, and the junction held 1 base outside the gene matches. CDR3 size: 14 residues. Germline CDR1 and CDR2: MNHNY and SVGAGI (reference sequence). The CDR3 DNA follows: TGTGCCAGCAGTTACGCTAGCGGGAGCTACGAGCAGTACTTC. Translated, it gives CASSYASGSYEQYF.

This clone has only one observation. At one end the junction does not follow the germline gene, possibly because of a read error. The V gene is TRBV4-2, the J gene TRBJ1-6; TRBD1 matches 7 bases. The CDR3 sequence is 16 residues long. Germline V lookup: CDR1 LGHNA, CDR2 YNFKEQ. The CDR3 nucleotides read TGTGCCAGCAGCCAAGATGAGGGAGGGGGAGACAGGGTTATCTACTTT. Amino acid sequence: CASSQDEGGGDRVIYF.

The chain carries TRBV28 and TRBJ2-7, with D uncertain. V lost 7 bases and J 7 bases, leaving 14 bases between the germline ends. CDR3 size: 12 residues. The germline V gene has CDR1 MDHEN and CDR2 SYDVKM. The CDR3 DNA follows: TGTGCCAGCACCACACCCCTCCGGGAGCAGTACTTC. As protein: CASTTPLREQYF.

The chain recombines TRBV19 with TRBJ2-5; D is possibly TRBD1 or TRBD2 (6 bases each). The last part of the DNA fits TRBJ2-7 better; the J call may be wrong. The CDR3 runs 15 residues. Germline V CDR1 and CDR2: LNHDA, SQIVND (reference sequence). In nucleotides, the CDR3 is TGTGCCAGTAGTCCCTCGGGGGCGGGACGCTACGAGCAGTACTTC. Protein product: CASSPSGAGRYEQYF.

J is TRBJ2-1 and V is TRBV5-1; the D gene could be TRBD1 or TRBD2 (5 bases each). Germline V gives CDR1 SGHRS, CDR2 YFSETQ. The CDR3 has 15 amino acids. V lost 2 bases, J lost 5 bases, and 14 bases lay in between. Here the CDR3 DNA reads TGCGCCAGCAGCTTAGACGGGACGCCCGACAATGAGCAGTTCTTC. Translation gives CASSLDGTPDNEQFF.

The CDR3 DNA is TGTGCCAGCAGTTCCAGGGTCATTAATGAAAAACTGTTTTTT. Residues: CASSSRVINEKLFF. The V and J genes are TRBV7-3 and TRBJ1-4, with D perhaps matching TRBD1 (5 bases). Germline CDR1 SGHTA, CDR2 FQGTGA. V lost 6 bases, J lost 4 bases, and 12 bases lay in between. This CDR3 spans 14 amino acids.

For this clone: Different DNA sequences within this sample yield the same CDR3. The chain joins TRBV2 to TRBJ2-3; 8 nucleotides match TRBD2. CDR3 length equals 16 residues. V was pared by 6 bases and J by 5 bases, with 13 bases of the junction left unmatched. Germline V CDR1 and CDR2: SNHLY, FYNNEI. This CDR3 is CASSRRLAQGGDTQYF. As DNA, the CDR3 is TGTGCCAGCAGCCGTAGACTAGCGCAGGGAGGAGATACGCAGTATTTT.

The chain uses TRBV9 and TRBJ2-2; D is unresolved. The CDR3 runs to 14 residues. From germline, CDR1 is SGDLS and CDR2 YYNGEE. V gave up 0 bases and J gave up 8 bases, with 11 bases separating them. The CDR3 nucleotides read TGTGCCAGCAGCGTAGGGCCGGCCGCGGGGGAGCTGTTTTTT. Protein: CASSVGPAAGELFF.

V is TRBV7-2 and J is TRBJ2-3; 9 bases map to TRBD2. The length of the CDR3 is 15 residues. Trimming cost V 1 base and J 3 bases; bases outside gene matches: 2. CDR1 and CDR2 (germline): SGHTA, FQGNSA. CDR3 bases: TGTGCCAGCAGCTTAGGTAGCGGGAGAACAGATACGCAGTATTTT. It translates to CASSLGSGRTDTQYF.

The chain combines TRBV5-3 with TRBJ2-5; 8 bases fit TRBD2. TRBV5-3 is assigned to the ORF class and has an uncertain function. The length of the CDR3 is 18 residues. The V gene end was trimmed by 9 bases and the J gene end by 2 bases; junction bases not matched to a gene: 21. Here the CDR3 reads CAIFRGRYSGDCQETQYF. The CDR3 region has the DNA TGTGCCATTTTTCGCGGGAGATATAGCGGGGATTGTCAAGAGACCCAGTACTTC.

V and J are TRBV4-3 and TRBJ2-3; D not certain. Trimming removed 0 bases at V and 2 bases at J, with 6 bases between. Germline CDR1 LGHNA, CDR2 YSLEER. This CDR3 spans 14 amino acids. CDR3 sequence reads: CASSQDRHTDTQYF. The CDR3 DNA is TGCGCCAGCAGCCAAGATAGGCACACAGATACGCAGTATTTT.

Notes on this clone: The same CDR3 is also encoded by other DNA sequences in this sample. This chain connects TRBV5-4 to TRBJ1-6, with 9 bases identical to TRBD1. V dropped 4 bases and J dropped 10; count of bases not matched to a gene: 6. Looked up from germline, CDR1 is SGHNT and CDR2 is YYREEE (reference sequence). The CDR3 has 14 residues. CDR3 DNA sequence: TGTGCCAGCAGCCTACAGGGGGCTGCCTCACCCCTCCACTTT. Translated, it gives CASSLQGAASPLHF.

The J gene is TRBJ1-1, the V gene TRBV6-5; D possibly corresponds to TRBD1 (5 bases). Germline V CDR1 and CDR2: MNHEY, SVGAGI. The germline V and J ends were trimmed by 3 bases and 0 bases, with 11 bases remaining between them. The CDR3 runs to 15 residues. The CDR3 sequence: CASSYTGRVNTEAFF. The CDR3 DNA follows: TGTGCCAGCAGTTATACGGGGCGCGTGAACACTGAAGCTTTCTTT.

This chain uses TRBV20-1 with TRBJ2-1; 7 bases are shared with TRBD2. Germline CDR1 reads DFQATT; CDR2 reads SNEGSKA (reference sequence). The CDR3 consists of 11 residues. V was pared by 5 bases and J by 9 bases, with 4 bases of the junction left unmatched. Here the CDR3 DNA reads TGCAGTGCTGGGGACTATCCTGAGCAGTTCTTC. Translated: CSAGDYPEQFF.

This clone was counted a single time. The J gene is TRBJ2-2, the V gene TRBV19; 11 bases agree with TRBD1. With V trimmed by 6 bases and J by 4 bases, 7 bases remained unmatched. The CDR3 consists of 16 residues. CDR1 and CDR2 from the germline V gene are LNHDA and SQIVND (reference sequence). The CDR3 region is CASRGQGAAATGELFF. The CDR3, as DNA: TGTGCCAGTAGAGGACAGGGGGCCGCCGCCACCGGGGAGCTGTTTTTT.

The rearrangement joins TRBV2 to TRBJ2-7; 7 bases align to TRBD1. Germline CDR1 is SNHLY and CDR2 is FYNNEI. V was clipped by 0 bases and J by 10 bases; unmatched bases: 3. This CDR3 spans 12 amino acids. CDR3: CASSEAGGVQYF. The CDR3 region has the DNA TGTGCCAGCAGTGAAGCAGGGGGCGTTCAGTACTTC. The entire variable domain, with the rest obtained from reference TRBV2 and TRBJ2-7, is as follows: EPEVTQTPSHQVTQMGQEVILRCVPISNHLYFYWYRQILGQKVEFLVSFYNNEISEKSEIFDDQFSVERPDGSNFTLKIRSTKLEDSAMYFCASSEAGGVQYFGPGTRLTVT.